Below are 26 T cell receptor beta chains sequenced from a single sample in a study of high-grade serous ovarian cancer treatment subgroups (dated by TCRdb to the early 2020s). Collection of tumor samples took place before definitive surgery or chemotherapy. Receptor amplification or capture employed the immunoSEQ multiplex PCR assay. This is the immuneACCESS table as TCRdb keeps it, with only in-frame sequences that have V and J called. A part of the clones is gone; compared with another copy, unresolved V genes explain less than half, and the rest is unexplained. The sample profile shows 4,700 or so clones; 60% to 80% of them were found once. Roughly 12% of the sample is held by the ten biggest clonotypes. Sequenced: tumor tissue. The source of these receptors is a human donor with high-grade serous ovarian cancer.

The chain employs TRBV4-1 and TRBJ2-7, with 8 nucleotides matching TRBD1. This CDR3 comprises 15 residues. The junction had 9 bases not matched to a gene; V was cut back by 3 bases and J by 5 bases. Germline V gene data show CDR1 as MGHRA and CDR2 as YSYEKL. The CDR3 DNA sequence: TGCGCCAGCAGCCAGAGGGGGCAGGGGGCAGACGAGCAGTACGTC. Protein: CASSQRGQGADEQYV.

CDR3 sequence: CASSPGPGLETEAFF. The CDR3 nucleotides read TGTGCCAGCAGCCCAGGACCCGGTTTGGAGACTGAAGCTTTCTTT. J is TRBJ1-1 and V is TRBV7-3; the D is unclear. V dropped 5 bases and J dropped 5 bases, with 18 bases sitting between them. Per germline, CDR1 SGHTA and CDR2 FQGTGA. CDR3 length equals 15 residues.

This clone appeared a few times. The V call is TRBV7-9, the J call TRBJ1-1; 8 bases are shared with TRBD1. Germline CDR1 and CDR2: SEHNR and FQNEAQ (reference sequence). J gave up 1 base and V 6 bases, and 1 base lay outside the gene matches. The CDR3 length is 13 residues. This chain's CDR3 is CASSQGANTEAFF. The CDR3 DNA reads TGTGCCAGCAGTCAGGGGGCGAACACTGAAGCTTTCTTT.

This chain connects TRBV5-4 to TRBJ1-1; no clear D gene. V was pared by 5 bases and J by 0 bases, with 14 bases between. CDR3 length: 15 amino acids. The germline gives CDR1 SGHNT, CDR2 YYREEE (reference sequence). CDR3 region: CASSSPETLNTEAFF. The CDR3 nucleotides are TGTGCCAGCAGTTCGCCCGAGACATTGAACACTGAAGCTTTCTTT. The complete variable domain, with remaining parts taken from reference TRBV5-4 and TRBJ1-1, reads ETGVTQSPTHLIKTRGQQVTLRCSSQSGHNTVSWYQQALGQGPQFIFQYYREEENGRGNFPPRFSGLQFPNYSSELNVNALELDDSALYLCASSSPETLNTEAFFGQGTRLTVV.

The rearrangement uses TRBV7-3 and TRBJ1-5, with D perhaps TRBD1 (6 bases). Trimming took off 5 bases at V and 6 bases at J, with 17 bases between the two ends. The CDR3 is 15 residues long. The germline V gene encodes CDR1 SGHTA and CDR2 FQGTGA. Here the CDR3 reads CASSHQRGRGQPQHF. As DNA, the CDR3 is TGTGCCAGCAGCCACCAGAGGGGGAGAGGTCAGCCCCAGCATTTT.

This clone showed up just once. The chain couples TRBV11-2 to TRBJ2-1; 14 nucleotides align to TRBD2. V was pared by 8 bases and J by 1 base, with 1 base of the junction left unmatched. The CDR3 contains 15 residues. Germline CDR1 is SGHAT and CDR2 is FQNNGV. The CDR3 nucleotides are TGTGCCAGCGGGACTAGCGGGGGTTCCTACAATGAGCAGTTCTTC. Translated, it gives CASGTSGGSYNEQFF.

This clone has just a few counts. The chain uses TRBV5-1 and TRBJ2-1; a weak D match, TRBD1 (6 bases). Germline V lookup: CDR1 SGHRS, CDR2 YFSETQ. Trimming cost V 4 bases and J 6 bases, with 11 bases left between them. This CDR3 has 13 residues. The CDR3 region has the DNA TGCGCCAGCAGCAAGGAAGGGGGCAATGAGCAGTTCTTC. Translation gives CASSKEGGNEQFF.

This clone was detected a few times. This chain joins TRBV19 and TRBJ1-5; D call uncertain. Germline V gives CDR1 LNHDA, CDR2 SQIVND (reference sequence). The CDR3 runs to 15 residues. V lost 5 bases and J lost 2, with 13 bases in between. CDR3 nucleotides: TGTGCCAGTAGTTCCGATAATGGTGGCAATCAGCCCCAGCATTTT. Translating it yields CASSSDNGGNQPQHF. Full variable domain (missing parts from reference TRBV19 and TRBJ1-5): DGGITQSPKYLFRKEGQNVTLSCEQNLNHDAMYWYRQDPGQGLRLIYYSQIVNDFQKGDIAEGYSVSREKKESFPLTVTSAQKNPTAFYLCASSSDNGGNQPQHFGDGTRLSIL.

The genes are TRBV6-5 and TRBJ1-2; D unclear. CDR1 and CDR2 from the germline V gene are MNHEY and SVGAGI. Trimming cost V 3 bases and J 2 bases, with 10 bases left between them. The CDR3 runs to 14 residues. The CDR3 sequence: CASSYRARNYGYTF. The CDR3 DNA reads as TGTGCCAGCAGTTATCGGGCCAGAAACTATGGCTACACCTTC.

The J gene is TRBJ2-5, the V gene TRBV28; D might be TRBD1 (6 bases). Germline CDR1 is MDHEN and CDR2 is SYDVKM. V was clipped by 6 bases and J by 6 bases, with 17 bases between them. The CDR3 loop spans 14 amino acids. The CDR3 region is CASSQPQGRKTQYF. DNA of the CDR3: TGTGCCAGCAGCCAACCCCAGGGGCGGAAGACCCAGTACTTC.

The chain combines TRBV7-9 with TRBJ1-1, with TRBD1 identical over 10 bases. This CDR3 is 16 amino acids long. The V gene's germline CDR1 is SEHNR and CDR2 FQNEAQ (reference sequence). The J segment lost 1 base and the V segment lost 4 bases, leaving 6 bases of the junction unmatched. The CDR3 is CASSSQRTGGNTEAFF. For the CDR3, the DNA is TGTGCCAGCAGCTCACAAAGGACAGGGGGGAACACTGAAGCTTTCTTT.

CDR3 sequence: CASSLSGLTYGYTF. Written as DNA, the CDR3 is TGTGCCAGCAGCTTGTCAGGATTGACATATGGCTACACCTTC. The chain couples TRBV5-4 to TRBJ1-2, with D uncertain. This CDR3 has 14 residues. The ends were cut back, 1 base at V and 5 bases at J, with 12 bases in the middle. CDR1 and CDR2 (germline): SGHNT, YYREEE (reference sequence). The full variable domain, in which reference TRBV5-4 and TRBJ1-2 provide the parts outside the CDR3, is ETGVTQSPTHLIKTRGQQVTLRCSSQSGHNTVSWYQQALGQGPQFIFQYYREEENGRGNFPPRFSGLQFPNYSSELNVNALELDDSALYLCASSLSGLTYGYTFGSGTRLTVV.

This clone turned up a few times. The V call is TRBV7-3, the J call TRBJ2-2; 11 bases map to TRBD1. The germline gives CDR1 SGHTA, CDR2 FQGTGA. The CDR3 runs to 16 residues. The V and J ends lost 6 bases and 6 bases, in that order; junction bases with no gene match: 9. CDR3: CASRTRPGQGAGELFF. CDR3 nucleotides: TGTGCCAGCAGAACCCGTCCGGGACAGGGGGCCGGGGAGCTGTTTTTT.

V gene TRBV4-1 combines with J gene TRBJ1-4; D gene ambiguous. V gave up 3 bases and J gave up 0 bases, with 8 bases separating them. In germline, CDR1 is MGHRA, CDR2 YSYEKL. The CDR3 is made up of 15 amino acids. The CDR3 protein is CASSQRTATNEKLFF. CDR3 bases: TGCGCCAGCAGCCAGAGGACGGCAACTAATGAAAAACTGTTTTTT.

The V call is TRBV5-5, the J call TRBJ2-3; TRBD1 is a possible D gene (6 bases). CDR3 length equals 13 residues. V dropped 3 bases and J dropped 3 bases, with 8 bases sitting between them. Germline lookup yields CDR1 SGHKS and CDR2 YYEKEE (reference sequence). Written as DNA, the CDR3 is TGTGCCAGCAGCTCGACAGGTACAGATACGCAGTATTTT. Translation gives CASSSTGTDTQYF.

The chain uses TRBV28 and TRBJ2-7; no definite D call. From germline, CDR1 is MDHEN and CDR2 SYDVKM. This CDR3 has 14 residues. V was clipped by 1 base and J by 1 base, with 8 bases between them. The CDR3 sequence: CASSLSGYSYEQYV. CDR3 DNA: TGTGCCAGCAGTTTATCCGGATATTCCTACGAGCAGTACGTC.

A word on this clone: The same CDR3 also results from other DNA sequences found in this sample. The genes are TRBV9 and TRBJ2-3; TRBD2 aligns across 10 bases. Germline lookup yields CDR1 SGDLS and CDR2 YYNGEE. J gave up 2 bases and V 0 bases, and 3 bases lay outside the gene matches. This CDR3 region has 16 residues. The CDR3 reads CASSVGLAGPTDTQYF. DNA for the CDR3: TGTGCCAGCAGCGTAGGACTAGCGGGTCCCACAGATACGCAGTATTTT.

The CDR3, as DNA: TGTGCCAGCAGCTTAGCGAGGGGGGTAGAGACCCAGTACTTC. It yields the protein CASSLARGVETQYF. This chain links TRBV7-2 with TRBJ2-5; D possibly matches TRBD1 or TRBD2 (6 bases each). Trimming took 0 bases from V and 4 from J, leaving 9 bases between them. Germline V CDR1 and CDR2: SGHTA, FQGNSA. This CDR3 region has 14 residues. Using reference TRBV7-2 and TRBJ2-5 for the parts outside the CDR3, the full variable domain is GAGVSQSPSNKVTEKGKDVELRCDPISGHTALYWYRQSLGQGLEFLIYFQGNSAPDKSGLPSDRFSAERTGGSVSTLTIQRTQQEDSAVYLCASSLARGVETQYFGPGTRLLVL.

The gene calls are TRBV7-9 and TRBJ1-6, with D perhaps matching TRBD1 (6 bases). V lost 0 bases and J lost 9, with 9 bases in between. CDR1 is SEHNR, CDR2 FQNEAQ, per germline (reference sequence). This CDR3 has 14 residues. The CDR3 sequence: CASSLAQQGSPLHF. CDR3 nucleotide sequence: TGTGCCAGCAGCTTAGCCCAACAGGGTTCACCCCTCCACTTT.

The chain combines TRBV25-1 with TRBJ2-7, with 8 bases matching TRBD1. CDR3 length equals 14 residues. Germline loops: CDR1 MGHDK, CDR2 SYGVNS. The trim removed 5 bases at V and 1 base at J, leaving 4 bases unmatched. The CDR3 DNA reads TGTGCCAGCAGTAGCTGGACAGGGTCCTACGAGCAGTACTTC. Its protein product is CASSSWTGSYEQYF.

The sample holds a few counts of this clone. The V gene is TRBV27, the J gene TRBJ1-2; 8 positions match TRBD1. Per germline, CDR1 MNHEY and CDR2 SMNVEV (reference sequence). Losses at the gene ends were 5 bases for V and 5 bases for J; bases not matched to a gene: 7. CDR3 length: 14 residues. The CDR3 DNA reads TGTGCCAGCAGTACCGACAGGGGTGGATATGGCTACACCTTC. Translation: CASSTDRGGYGYTF.

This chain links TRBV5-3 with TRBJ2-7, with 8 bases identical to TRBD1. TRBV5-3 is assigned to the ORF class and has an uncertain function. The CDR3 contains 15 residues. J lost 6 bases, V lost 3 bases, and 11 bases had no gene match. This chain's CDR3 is CARSSLDREEGEQYF. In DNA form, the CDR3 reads TGTGCCAGAAGCTCCTTGGACAGGGAAGAAGGCGAGCAGTACTTC.

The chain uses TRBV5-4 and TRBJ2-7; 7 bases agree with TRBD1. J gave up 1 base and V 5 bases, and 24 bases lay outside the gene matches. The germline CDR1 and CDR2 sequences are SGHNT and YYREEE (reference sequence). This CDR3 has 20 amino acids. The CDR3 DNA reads TGTGCCAGCAGAGAGAGAAACAAAACCACAGGGGCCGGTGGGTCCTACGAGCAGTACGTC. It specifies CASRERNKTTGAGGSYEQYV.

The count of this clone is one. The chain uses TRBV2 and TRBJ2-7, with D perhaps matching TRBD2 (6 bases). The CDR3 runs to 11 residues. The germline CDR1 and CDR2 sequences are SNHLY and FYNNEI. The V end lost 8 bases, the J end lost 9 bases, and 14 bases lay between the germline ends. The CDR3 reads CASGSGSGQYV. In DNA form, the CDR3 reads TGTGCCAGCGGGTCCGGGAGTGGGCAGTACGTC.

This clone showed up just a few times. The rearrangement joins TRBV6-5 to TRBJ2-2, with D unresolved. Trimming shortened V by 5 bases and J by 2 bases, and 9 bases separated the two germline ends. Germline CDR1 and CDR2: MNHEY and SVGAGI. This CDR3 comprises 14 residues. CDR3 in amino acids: CASSQSRNTGELFF. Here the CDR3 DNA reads TGTGCCAGCAGTCAGTCCAGAAACACCGGGGAGCTGTTTTTT.

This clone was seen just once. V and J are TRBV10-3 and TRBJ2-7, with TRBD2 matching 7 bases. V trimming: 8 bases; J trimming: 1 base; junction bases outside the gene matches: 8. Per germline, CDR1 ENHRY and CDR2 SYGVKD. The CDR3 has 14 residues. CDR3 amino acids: CAIQVGGESYEQYF. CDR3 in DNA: TGTGCCATCCAGGTGGGGGGGGAATCCTACGAGCAGTACTTC.